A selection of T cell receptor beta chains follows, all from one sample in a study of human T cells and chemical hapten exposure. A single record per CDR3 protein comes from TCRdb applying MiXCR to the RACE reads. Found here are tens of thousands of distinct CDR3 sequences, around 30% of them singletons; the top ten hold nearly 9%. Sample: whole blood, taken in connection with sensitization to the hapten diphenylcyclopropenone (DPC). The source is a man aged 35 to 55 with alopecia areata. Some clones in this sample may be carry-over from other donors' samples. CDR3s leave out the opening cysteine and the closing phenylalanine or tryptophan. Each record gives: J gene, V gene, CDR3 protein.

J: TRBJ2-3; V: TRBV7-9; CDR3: ASSKPGGGGDTQY
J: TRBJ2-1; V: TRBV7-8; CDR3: ASSLSLAGGTEQF
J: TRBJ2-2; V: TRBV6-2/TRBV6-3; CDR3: ASNLAGETGELF
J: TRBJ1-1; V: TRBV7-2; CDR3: ASRLGTEAF
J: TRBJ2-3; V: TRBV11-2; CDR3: ASSLLAGGLTDTQY
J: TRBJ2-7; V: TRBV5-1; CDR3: ASSLGGQGPYEQY
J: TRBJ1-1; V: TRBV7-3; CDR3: ASSRGLNTEAF
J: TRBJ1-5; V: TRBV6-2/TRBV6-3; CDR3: ASSYTYRFSNQPQH
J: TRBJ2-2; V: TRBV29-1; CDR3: SAYGQFANTGELF
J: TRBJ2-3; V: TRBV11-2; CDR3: ASSRQQGSGTDTQY
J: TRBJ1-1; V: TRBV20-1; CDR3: SAPQEGAAF
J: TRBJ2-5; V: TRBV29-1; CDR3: SGQQGGSLPETQY
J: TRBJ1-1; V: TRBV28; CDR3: ASSSQGGDTEAF
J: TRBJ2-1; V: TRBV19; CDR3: ASSILPPREQF
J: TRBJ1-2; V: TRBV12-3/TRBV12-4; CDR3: ASSLMQGNFNYGYT
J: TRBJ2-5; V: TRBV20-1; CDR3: SAPGARETQY
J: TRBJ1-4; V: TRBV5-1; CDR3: ASSAEDGSNEKLF
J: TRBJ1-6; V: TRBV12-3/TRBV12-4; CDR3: ASTPRVSVPLH
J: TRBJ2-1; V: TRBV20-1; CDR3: SAPFGSSYNEQF
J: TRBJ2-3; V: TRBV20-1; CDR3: SASGTLLSTDTQY
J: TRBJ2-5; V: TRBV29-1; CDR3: SVGTAIRETQY
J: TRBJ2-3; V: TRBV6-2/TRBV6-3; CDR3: ASSQRTIPQDTQY
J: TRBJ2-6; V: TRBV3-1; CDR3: ASSLVQGAGANVLT
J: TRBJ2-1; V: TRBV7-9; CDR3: ASRSSGDEQF
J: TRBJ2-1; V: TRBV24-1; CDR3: ATSDRDPWDEQF
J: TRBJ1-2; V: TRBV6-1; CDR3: ALAEGQGSYGYT
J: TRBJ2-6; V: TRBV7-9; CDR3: ASSFRLGGSGGANVLT
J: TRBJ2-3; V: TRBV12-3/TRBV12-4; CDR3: ASRAPGLAGPRLD
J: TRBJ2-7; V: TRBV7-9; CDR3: ASTPLAGGKVEQY